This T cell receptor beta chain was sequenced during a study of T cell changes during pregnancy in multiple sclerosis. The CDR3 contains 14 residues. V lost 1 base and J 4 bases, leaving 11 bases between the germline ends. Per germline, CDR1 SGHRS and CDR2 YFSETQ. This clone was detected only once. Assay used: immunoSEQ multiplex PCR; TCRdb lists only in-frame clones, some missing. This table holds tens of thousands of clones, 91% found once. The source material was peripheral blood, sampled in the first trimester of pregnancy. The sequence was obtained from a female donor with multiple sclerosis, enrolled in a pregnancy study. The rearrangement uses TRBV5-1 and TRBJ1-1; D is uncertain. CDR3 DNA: TGCGCCAGCAGCTTGACTAGGGAGGGCACTGAAGCTTTCTTT. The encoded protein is CASSLTREGTEAFF.